The TCR beta chain described here comes from a study of chemoradiotherapy in HPV16-positive cancers. Concerning this clone itself: Its antigen is unknown.

TCRdb's copy holds only in-frame clones and misses some; the assay was immunoSEQ multiplex PCR. The profile shows 30,000 to 35,000 clones, around 80% of them singletons. Study findings and constraints: HPV-responsive T-cell expansion during chemoradiotherapy was linked to improved recurrence-free survival in HPV16-positive patients.

CDR1 is SGHRS and CDR2 is YFSETQ in the germline V gene. This CDR3 has 14 residues. The germline V and J ends were trimmed by 0 bases and 15 bases, with 19 bases remaining between them. The TCR sequence derives from a human donor with HPV-associated anogenital cancer. Sequenced here: blood, sampled from a patient who underwent chemoradiotherapy. This chain joins TRBV5-1 and TRBJ2-1; possibly TRBD1 for D (5 bases). Written as DNA, the CDR3 is TGCGCCAGCAGCTTGGCCCAGGACACCCCCCAGCGGTTCTTC. It translates to CASSLAQDTPQRFF.